Below, 5 T cell receptor beta chains from the same sample are listed, as sequenced in a study of shared clonotypes between healthy human individuals. Using immunoSEQ multiplex PCR, the repertoire was profiled, and TCRdb retains in-frame clones only, with some absent. Found here are 2 million to 2.5 million clones, 85% to 95% of them singletons; the top ten hold roughly 0.34%. Sample: naive CD4+ T cells from PBMCs. Indicated subset: CD45RA+ positively selected. Receptors originate from a young man in good health. Some clones in this sample may be carry-over from other donors' samples.

As to this clone: Other nucleotide sequences in the sample specify the same CDR3. V usage is TRBV10-3 and J usage is TRBJ2-5; 10 nucleotides align to TRBD1. Trimming at V came to 6 bases and at J to 2 bases, leaving 0 bases not matched to a gene. Germline V gene sequence: CDR1 ENHRY, CDR2 SYGVKD. The CDR3 contains 13 residues. CDR3 residues: CAIRGQGQETQYF. The CDR3 bases are TGTGCCATCAGGGGACAGGGGCAAGAGACCCAGTACTTC.

With respect to this clone: Other nucleotide sequences from this sample produce the same CDR3. The chain joins TRBV30 to TRBJ2-7; D uncertain. The CDR3 extends over 13 amino acids. Germline assignment: CDR1 GTSNPN and CDR2 SVGIG (reference sequence). The V end was cut by 2 bases, the J end by 0 bases, with 8 bases between. CDR3 sequence: CAWSMGTSYEQYF. CDR3 coding DNA: TGTGCCTGGAGTATGGGAACCTCCTACGAGCAGTACTTC. The full variable domain, in which reference TRBV30 and TRBJ2-7 provide the parts outside the CDR3, is SQTIHQWPATLVQPVGSPLSLECTVEGTSNPNLYWYRQAAGRGLQLLFYSVGIGQISSEVPQNLSASRPQDRQFILSSKKLLLSDSGFYLCAWSMGTSYEQYFGPGTRLTVT.

This sequence joins TRBV27 and TRBJ1-1; D is ambiguous. The CDR3 contains 15 residues. Deletions cut 3 bases from V and 1 base from J, with 12 bases between. From germline, CDR1 is MNHEY and CDR2 SMNVEV (reference sequence). CDR3 nucleotides: TGTGCCAGCAGTTTTTATCAGCCGGGGAACACTGAAGCTTTCTTT. It is translated as CASSFYQPGNTEAFF.

In its sample, this clone was seen a few times. This chain links TRBV30 with TRBJ1-5; 9 bases map to TRBD1. The CDR3 length is 13 residues. Looked up from germline, CDR1 is GTSNPN and CDR2 is SVGIG (reference sequence). The V segment lost 1 base and the J segment 6 bases; nucleotides outside the gene matches: 1. The CDR3 is CAWSGDRAQPQHF. The CDR3 DNA sequence: TGTGCCTGGAGTGGGGACAGGGCTCAGCCCCAGCATTTT. The whole variable domain, filled in from reference TRBV30 and TRBJ1-5, reads SQTIHQWPATLVQPVGSPLSLECTVEGTSNPNLYWYRQAAGRGLQLLFYSVGIGQISSEVPQNLSASRPQDRQFILSSKKLLLSDSGFYLCAWSGDRAQPQHFGDGTRLSIL.

The genes are TRBV4-1 and TRBJ2-7; 9 bases are a match to TRBD1. J lost 2 bases, V lost 4 bases, and 9 bases had no gene match. The germline gives CDR1 MGHRA, CDR2 YSYEKL. CDR3 length: 16 amino acids. The CDR3 spells CASSLQGGQGTYEQYF. The CDR3 DNA reads TGCGCCAGCAGCCTACAAGGGGGACAGGGAACCTACGAGCAGTACTTC.